What follows is one TCR beta chain and its context. This clonotype has at least ten counts. Its binding antigen is unknown. There are no base qualities to consult, and no much larger clone falls within one base. The sample originates from a study of T cells in Graves' hyperthyroidism and ophthalmopathy (dated by TCRdb to the late 2010s). Regarding the research as a whole: Peripheral blood was collected at initial diagnosis, before any treatment. To identify distinguishing TCR V-J signatures, a discovery cohort of around 100 patients was used, comprising 40 to 45 with Graves' ophthalmopathy and around 60 with stable Graves' hyperthyroidism. Thyroid tissue and blood T-cell repertoires from six Graves' hyperthyroidism patients were also compared in the study. Once sampling was done, hyperthyroidism patients were given methimazole at a starting dose of 30 mg daily, whereas ophthalmopathy patients were given high-dose intravenous methylprednisolone. The paper reports TCR Vbeta CDR3 sequencing of 135 peripheral blood samples: 40 to 45 ophthalmopathy, roughly 80 hyperthyroidism and 17 progressor patients. Prospective prediction of ophthalmopathy was tested in an independent validation cohort of approximately 19 hyperthyroidism patients and some 17 patients who later progressed to ophthalmopathy. For training and testing, the 95 to 100 patients in the discovery cohort were randomly divided in a 7:3 ratio.

What the research found in general, with its limitations: Most expanded thyroid clonotypes (frequency above 0.001) were also found in blood, which suggests that blood repertoires may mirror thyroid immune responses. Ophthalmopathy was separated from stable hyperthyroidism by a 13 V-J signature model, with 85% to 90% sensitivity and about 81% specificity obtained in cross-validation and 80%/75% obtained in testing. During validation, the model predicted progression to ophthalmopathy a median of approximately 6 months ahead of onset, with around 71% sensitivity and about 75% specificity. Sample size was not statistically predetermined, and blinding of investigators to group allocation was not performed.

Ophthalmopathy patients had moderately to severely active disease, with a Clinical Activity Score of 3 or more, a NOSPECS grade of 4 or more, and a disease duration of less than 3 months. Patients with uncontrolled infections, other autoimmune diseases, pregnancy or lactation were excluded. Diagnoses relied on clinical symptoms, serum thyroxine and TRAb, thyroid ultrasound and orbital computed tomography. PBMCs were separated from under 12 ml of fresh peripheral blood using Ficoll-Paque density gradient centrifugation. Total RNA was extracted using Trizol reagent, and RNA quality was assessed on an Agilent 2100 Bioanalyzer. Amplification of TCR beta CDR3 regions was carried out from RNA transcripts. For the first round of RT-PCR on the TCR CDR3, the HTBI primer set was used together with the Qiagen OneStep RT-PCR kit. A second multiplex PCR round built the libraries, followed by size selection and purification. Sequencing of the libraries was done on an Illumina HiSeq2000 using paired-end 100 bp reads. The published analysis was carried out like this. SOAPnuke was used to process the raw data, with reads discarded if the reads contained adapters or uncalled bases, had a mean Phred below 15, or lacked an exact constant-primer or identifier match. High-quality paired reads were merged using COPE v1.2.5, and each unique nucleotide sequence was defined as a clonotype. MiTCR v1.1 was used to align the clonotypes against IMGT TRBV, TRBD and TRBJ reference segments. The analysis included only V-J combinations with a frequency above 0.0001, which together covered roughly 99% of the repertoires. The TCS score was defined as the ratio of F50 (clonal expansion) to E x V (chaos), calculated using BLOSUM62-based TCRdist between CDR3 peptides within each V-J. Welch's t-statistics and random forest reduced around 520 V-J features to 10 to 15, which were used in a naive Bayes classifier (R e1071). The Morisita-Horn index was used to measure how similar the thyroid and blood repertoires were. Through fastp at Q25 and MiXCR, TCRdb rebuilt clones from the public reads, retaining in-frame beta chains. Every distinct CDR3 protein forms one entry, paired with its most common genes and DNA. The V and J calls and clone size are TCRdb's, not the authors'. The sample includes fewer than 750,000 distinct CDR3 sequences, with under 15% observed a single time. 4.3% of the sample rests with the top ten.

There are 17 amino acids in the CDR3, from cysteine to phenylalanine inclusive. The entry retains the CDR3 DNA only, 51 bases that are in frame from base 1. CDR1 and CDR2, looked up from the germline V gene, are SGDLS and YYNGEE. V is shortened by 0 bases, J by 5 bases, and the region joining them spans 20 bases. The source of this sequence is a woman aged 40-49 years with Graves' ophthalmopathy. Sample: blood. Recombination linked TRBV9 to TRBJ2-5; the best D guess is TRBD2, with 8 bases matching. The nucleotide sequence is TGTGCCAGCAGCGTAGCTCTAACGGGAGGGGGACAGGAGACCCAGTACTTC. Its protein reads: CASSVALTGGGQETQYF. The reference TRBV9 and TRBJ2-5 proteins fill in what lies around the CDR3, so the full variable domain reads DSGVTQTPKHLITATGQRVTLRCSPRSGDLSVYWYQQSLDQGLQFLIQYYNGEERAKGNILERFSAQQFPDLHSELNLSSLELGDSALYFCASSVALTGGGQETQYFGPGTRLLVL.